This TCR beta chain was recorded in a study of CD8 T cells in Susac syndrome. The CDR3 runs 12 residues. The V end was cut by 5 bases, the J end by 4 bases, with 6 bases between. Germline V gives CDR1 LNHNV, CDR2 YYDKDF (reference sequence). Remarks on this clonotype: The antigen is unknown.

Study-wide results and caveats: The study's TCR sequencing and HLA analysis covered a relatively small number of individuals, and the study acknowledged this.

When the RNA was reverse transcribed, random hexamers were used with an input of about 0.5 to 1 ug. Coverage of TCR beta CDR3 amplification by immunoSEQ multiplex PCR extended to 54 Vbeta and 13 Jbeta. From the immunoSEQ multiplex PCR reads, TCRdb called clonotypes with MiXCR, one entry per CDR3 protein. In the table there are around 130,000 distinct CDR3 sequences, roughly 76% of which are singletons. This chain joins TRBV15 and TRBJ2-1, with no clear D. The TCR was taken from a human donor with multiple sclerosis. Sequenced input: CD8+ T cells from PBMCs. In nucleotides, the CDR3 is TGTGCCACCAGCCGGGTGTACAATGAGCAGTTCTTC. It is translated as CATSRVYNEQFF.